This is a list of T cell receptor beta chains from one sample in a study of CD8 T cells in Susac syndrome. TCRdb called the immunoSEQ multiplex PCR reads again in MiXCR, with one record for every CDR3 protein. The sample carries roughly 250,000 distinct CDR3 sequences, 90% to 97% recorded once. The sample comprised CD4+ T cells from PBMCs. These receptors were taken from a human donor with Susac syndrome. CDR3s leave out the opening cysteine and the closing phenylalanine or tryptophan. Fields, in order: V gene, CDR3 protein.

v_call: TRBV28
cdr3_aa: ASSLVARVVQY

v_call: TRBV1
cdr3_aa: TSSHISGGAKPSEQY

v_call: TRBV30
cdr3_aa: AWSSRETQY

v_call: TRBV4-1
cdr3_aa: ASSRGGSLGEQY

v_call: TRBV5-1
cdr3_aa: ASNREGRPENEQF

v_call: TRBV24-1
cdr3_aa: ATSDLPGPQF

v_call: TRBV24-1
cdr3_aa: ATSARLAGGDEQF

v_call: TRBV14
cdr3_aa: ASSQVRAAQQF

v_call: TRBV30
cdr3_aa: AWGHGTGNTIY

v_call: TRBV20-1
cdr3_aa: SARTGLGNTEAF

v_call: TRBV29-1
cdr3_aa: RHPGTSGRAETQY

v_call: TRBV11-2
cdr3_aa: ASSPPPSGETQY

v_call: TRBV29-1
cdr3_aa: SFSPRTGNTGELF

v_call: TRBV20-1
cdr3_aa: SARGDATQAHEQY

v_call: TRBV3-1
cdr3_aa: ASSPQVSGSYEQY

v_call: TRBV7-9
cdr3_aa: ASSALGDSTGKTQY

v_call: TRBV27
cdr3_aa: ASTGAVGYGYT

v_call: TRBV27
cdr3_aa: ASSLERGGPETQY

v_call: TRBV5-4
cdr3_aa: ASSFVRGAMNTEAF

v_call: TRBV29-1
cdr3_aa: SVAMTGNGGYGYT

v_call: TRBV10-3
cdr3_aa: ASGGPLSTDTQY

v_call: TRBV20-1
cdr3_aa: SATRPMNTEAF

v_call: TRBV19
cdr3_aa: ASLQGTYGYT

v_call: TRBV9
cdr3_aa: ASSVEPRSGGMREQY

v_call: TRBV7-2
cdr3_aa: ASSYDINTGELF

v_call: TRBV7-9
cdr3_aa: ATGGDTVVDEQF

v_call: TRBV20-1
cdr3_aa: SAPVVGFAEAF

v_call: TRBV5-8
cdr3_aa: ASSLAALVETQY

v_call: TRBV23-1
cdr3_aa: APKVLPYEQY

v_call: TRBV4-1
cdr3_aa: ASSPNRNEQY

v_call: TRBV7-9
cdr3_aa: ASSFGGRRETQY

v_call: TRBV9
cdr3_aa: ASSVGQGLYEQY

v_call: TRBV30
cdr3_aa: AWSERARRHT

v_call: TRBV7-9
cdr3_aa: ASSPRLVAGETQY

v_call: TRBV10-3
cdr3_aa: AISGLAGGLTDTQY